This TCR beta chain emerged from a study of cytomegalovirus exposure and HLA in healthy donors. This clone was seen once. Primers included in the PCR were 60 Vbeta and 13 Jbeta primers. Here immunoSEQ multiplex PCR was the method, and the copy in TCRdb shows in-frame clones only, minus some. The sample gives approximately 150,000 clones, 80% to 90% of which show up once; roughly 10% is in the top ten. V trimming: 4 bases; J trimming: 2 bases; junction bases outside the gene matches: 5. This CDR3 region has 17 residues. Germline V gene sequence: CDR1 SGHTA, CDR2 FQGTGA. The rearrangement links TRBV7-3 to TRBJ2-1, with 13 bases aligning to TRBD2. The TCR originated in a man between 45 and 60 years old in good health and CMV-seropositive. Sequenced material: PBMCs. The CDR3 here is CASSSTSGGAAYNEQFF. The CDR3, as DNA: TGTGCCAGCAGCTCTACTAGCGGGGGGGCCGCCTACAATGAGCAGTTCTTC.